This TCR beta chain originates from a study of beta chain features in type 1 diabetes. The CDR3 is 14 amino acids. Germline CDR1 and CDR2: MDHEN and SYDVKM. V was clipped by 6 bases and J by 1 base, with 12 bases between them. Study results and caveats: For cells with high TCR expression, cDNA sequencing could yield over-representation.

In regard to this clone: As yet, its antigen is unknown.

Expressed TCRB transcripts were sequenced because the isolated RNA had all been reverse transcribed beforehand. Naive, central memory and regulatory T cell samples produced a mean of about 3.5 million reads. TCRdb's copy holds only in-frame clones and misses some; the assay was immunoSEQ multiplex PCR. This table holds more than 300,000 clones, 10% to 15% found once. CD4+ cells of the naive, central memory, regulatory and stem cell-like memory types were sorted via CD45RO/CCR7/CD25/CD127/CD95/CD27. This sequence was found in a man between 18 and 29 years old in good health. Source material: naive CD4+ T cells from blood. The chain has TRBV28 and TRBJ1-1, with D perhaps TRBD1 (5 bases). CDR3 protein: CASRSGGSNTEAFF. DNA for the CDR3: TGTGCCAGCAGGTCGGGGGGATCGAACACTGAAGCTTTCTTT.